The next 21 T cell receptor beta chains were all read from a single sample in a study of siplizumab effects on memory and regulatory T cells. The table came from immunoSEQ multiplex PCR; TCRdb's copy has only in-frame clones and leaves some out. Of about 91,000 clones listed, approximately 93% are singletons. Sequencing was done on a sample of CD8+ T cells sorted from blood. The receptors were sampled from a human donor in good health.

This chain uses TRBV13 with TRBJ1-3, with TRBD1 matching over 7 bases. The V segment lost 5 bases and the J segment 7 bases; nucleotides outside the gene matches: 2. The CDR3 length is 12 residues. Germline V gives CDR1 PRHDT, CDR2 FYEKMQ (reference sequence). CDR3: CASSPGQNTIYF. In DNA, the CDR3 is TGTGCCAGCAGCCCGGGACAGAACACCATATATTTT.

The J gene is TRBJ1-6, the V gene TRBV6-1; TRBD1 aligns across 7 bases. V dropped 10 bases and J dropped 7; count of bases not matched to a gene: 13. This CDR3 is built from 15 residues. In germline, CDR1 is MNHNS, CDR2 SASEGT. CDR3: CATRDRELFNSPLHF. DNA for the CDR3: TGTGCCACCAGAGACAGGGAGCTTTTCAATTCACCCCTCCACTTT.

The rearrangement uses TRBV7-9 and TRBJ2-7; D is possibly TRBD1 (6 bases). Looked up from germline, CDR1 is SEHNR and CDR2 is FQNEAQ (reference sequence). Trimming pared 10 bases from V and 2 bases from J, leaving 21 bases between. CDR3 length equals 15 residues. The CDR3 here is CATTEGTPGPYEQYF. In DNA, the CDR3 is TGTGCCACGACCGAGGGGACACCCGGCCCCTACGAGCAGTACTTC.

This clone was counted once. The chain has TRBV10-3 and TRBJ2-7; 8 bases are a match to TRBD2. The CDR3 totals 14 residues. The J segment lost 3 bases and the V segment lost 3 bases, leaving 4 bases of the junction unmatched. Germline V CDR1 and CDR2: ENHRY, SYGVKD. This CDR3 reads CAISDPGGDYEQYF. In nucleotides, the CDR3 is TGTGCCATCAGTGATCCCGGGGGGGACTACGAGCAGTACTTC.

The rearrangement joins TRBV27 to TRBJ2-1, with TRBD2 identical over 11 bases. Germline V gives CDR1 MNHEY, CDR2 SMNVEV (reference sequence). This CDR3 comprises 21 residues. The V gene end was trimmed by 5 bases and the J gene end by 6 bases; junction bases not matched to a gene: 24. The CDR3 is CASSPMTAPGLADFGSNEQFF. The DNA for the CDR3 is TGTGCCAGCAGTCCGATGACAGCACCGGGACTAGCGGACTTCGGGTCCAATGAGCAGTTCTTC.

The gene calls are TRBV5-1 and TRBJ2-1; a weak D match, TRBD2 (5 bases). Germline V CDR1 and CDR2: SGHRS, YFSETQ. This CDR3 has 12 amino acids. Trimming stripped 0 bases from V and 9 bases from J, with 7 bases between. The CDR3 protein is CASSLDGGEQFF. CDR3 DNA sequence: TGCGCCAGCAGCTTGGACGGAGGTGAGCAGTTCTTC.

The CDR3 loop is CASSHSTGDVLNYGYTF. In DNA form, the CDR3 reads TGCGCCAGCAGCCACTCAACAGGGGATGTCCTAAACTATGGCTACACCTTC. The chain has TRBV4-1 and TRBJ1-2, with TRBD1 identical over 7 bases. Trimming cost V 3 bases and J 2 bases; bases outside gene matches: 12. Germline CDR1 MGHRA, CDR2 YSYEKL. The CDR3 runs 17 residues.

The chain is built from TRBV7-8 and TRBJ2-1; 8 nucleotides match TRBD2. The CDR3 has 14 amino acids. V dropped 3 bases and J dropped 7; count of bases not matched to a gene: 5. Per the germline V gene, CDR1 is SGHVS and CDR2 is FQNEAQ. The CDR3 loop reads CASSLRGVGNEQFF. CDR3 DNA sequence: TGTGCCAGCAGCTTGCGGGGGGTCGGAAATGAGCAGTTCTTC.

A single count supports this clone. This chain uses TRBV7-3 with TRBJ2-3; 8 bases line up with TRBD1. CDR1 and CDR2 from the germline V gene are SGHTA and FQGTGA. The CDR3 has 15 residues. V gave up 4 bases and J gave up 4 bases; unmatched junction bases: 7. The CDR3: CASSSTGGHPDTQYF. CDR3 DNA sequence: TGTGCCAGCAGCTCCACAGGGGGTCACCCAGATACGCAGTATTTT.

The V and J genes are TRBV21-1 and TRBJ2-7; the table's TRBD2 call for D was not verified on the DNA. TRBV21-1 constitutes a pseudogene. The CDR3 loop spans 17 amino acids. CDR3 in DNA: TGTGCCAGCAGCACAGACCCCCGTGGCGGCTCGTCCTACGAGCAGTACTTC. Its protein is CASSTDPRGGSSYEQYF.

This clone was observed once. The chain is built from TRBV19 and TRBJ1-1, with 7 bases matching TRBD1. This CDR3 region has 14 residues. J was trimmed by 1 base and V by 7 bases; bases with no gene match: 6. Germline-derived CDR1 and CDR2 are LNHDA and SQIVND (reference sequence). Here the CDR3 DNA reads TGTGCCAGTATGGAAGGGGGCTCGAACACTGAAGCTTTCTTT. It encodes CASMEGGSNTEAFF. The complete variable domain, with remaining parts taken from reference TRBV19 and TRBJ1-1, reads DGGITQSPKYLFRKEGQNVTLSCEQNLNHDAMYWYRQDPGQGLRLIYYSQIVNDFQKGDIAEGYSVSREKKESFPLTVTSAQKNPTAFYLCASMEGGSNTEAFFGQGTRLTVV.

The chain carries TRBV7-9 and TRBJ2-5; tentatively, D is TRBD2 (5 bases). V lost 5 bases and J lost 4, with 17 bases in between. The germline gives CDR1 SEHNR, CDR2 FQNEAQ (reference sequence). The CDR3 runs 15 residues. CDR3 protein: CASSPSMHEGETQYF. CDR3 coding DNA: TGTGCCAGCAGCCCATCGATGCACGAGGGAGAGACCCAGTACTTC.

The CDR3: CASSESIYSNQPQHF. The CDR3 bases are TGTGCCAGCAGTGAATCCATCTATAGCAATCAGCCCCAGCATTTT. The chain employs TRBV6-1 and TRBJ1-5; D call uncertain. V was cut by 2 bases and J by 0 bases, with 8 bases left in between. In germline, CDR1 is MNHNS, CDR2 SASEGT. The length of the CDR3 is 15 residues.

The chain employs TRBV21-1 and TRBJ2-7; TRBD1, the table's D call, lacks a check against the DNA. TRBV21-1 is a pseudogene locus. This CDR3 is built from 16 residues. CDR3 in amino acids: CASSKVVGQGVHEQYF. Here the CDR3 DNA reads TGTGCCAGCAGCAAAGTGGTAGGACAGGGTGTCCACGAGCAGTACTTC.

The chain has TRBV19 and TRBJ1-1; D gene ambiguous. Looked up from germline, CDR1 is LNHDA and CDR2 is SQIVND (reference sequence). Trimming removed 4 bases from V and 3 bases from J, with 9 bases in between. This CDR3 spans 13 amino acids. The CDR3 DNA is TGTGCCAGTAGTAGCGGTCGGTACACTGAAGCTTTCTTT. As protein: CASSSGRYTEAFF. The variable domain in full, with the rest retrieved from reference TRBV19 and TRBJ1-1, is DGGITQSPKYLFRKEGQNVTLSCEQNLNHDAMYWYRQDPGQGLRLIYYSQIVNDFQKGDIAEGYSVSREKKESFPLTVTSAQKNPTAFYLCASSSGRYTEAFFGQGTRLTVV.

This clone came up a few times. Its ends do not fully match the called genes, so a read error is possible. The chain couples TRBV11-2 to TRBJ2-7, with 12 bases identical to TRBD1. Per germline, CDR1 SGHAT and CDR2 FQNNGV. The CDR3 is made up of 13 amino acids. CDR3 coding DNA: TGTGCCAGCAGCTCCGGGACAGGGGGCGCAGGCCATTTC. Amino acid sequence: CASSSGTGGAGHF.

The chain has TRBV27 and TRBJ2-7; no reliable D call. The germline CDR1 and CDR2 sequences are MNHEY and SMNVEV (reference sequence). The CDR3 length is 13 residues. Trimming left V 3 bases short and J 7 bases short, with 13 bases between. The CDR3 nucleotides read TGTGCCAGCAGTTTCAGTTCTAACAAAGAGCAGTACTTC. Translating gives CASSFSSNKEQYF.

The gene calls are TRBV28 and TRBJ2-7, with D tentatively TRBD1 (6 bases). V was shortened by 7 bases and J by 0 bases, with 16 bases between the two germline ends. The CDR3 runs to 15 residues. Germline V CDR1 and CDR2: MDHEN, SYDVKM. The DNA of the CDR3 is TGTGCCAGCACCTTAACGGGACAAAGCTCCTACGAGCAGTACTTC. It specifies CASTLTGQSSYEQYF.

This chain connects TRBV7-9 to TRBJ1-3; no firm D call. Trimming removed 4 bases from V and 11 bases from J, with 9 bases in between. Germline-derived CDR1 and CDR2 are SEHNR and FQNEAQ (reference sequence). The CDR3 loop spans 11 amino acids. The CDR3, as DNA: TGTGCCAGCAGCTCCAGCTTCTCCATATATTTT. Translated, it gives CASSSSFSIYF.

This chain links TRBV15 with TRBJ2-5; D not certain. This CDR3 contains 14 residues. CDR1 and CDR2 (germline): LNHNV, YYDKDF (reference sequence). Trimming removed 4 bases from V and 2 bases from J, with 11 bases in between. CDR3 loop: CATSKKDGQETQYF. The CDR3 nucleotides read TGTGCCACCAGCAAAAAGGACGGACAAGAGACCCAGTACTTC.

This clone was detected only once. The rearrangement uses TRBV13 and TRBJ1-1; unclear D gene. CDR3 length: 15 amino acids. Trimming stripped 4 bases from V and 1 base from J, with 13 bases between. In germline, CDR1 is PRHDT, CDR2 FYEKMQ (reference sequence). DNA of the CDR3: TGTGCCAGCAGCTCCCATCAGGTGACGAACACTGAAGCTTTCTTT. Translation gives CASSSHQVTNTEAFF. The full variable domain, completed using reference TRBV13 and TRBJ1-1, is AAGVIQSPRHLIKEKRETATLKCYPIPRHDTVYWYQQGPGQDPQFLISFYEKMQSDKGSIPDRFSAQQFSDYHSELNMSSLELGDSALYFCASSSHQVTNTEAFFGQGTRLTVV.